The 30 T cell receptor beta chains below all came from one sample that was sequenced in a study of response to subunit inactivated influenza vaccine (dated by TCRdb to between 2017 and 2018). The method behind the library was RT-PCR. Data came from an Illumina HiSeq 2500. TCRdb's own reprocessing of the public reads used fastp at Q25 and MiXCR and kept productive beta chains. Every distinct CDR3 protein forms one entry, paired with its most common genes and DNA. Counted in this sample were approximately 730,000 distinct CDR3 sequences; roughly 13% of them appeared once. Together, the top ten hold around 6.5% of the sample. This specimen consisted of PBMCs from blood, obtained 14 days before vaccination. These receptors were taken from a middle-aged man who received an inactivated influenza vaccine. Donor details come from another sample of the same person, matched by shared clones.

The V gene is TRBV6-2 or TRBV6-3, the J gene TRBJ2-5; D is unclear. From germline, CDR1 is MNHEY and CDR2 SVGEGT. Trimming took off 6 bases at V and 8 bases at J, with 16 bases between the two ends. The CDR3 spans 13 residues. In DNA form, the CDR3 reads TGTGCCAGCAGCATGGTGGAATCCGCTACCCAGTACTTC. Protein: CASSMVESATQYF.

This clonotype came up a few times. The CDR3 coding sequence is TGTGCCAGCAGTTTGTACAGGGGCTACACAGATACGCAGTATTTT. Translated: CASSLYRGYTDTQYF. The chain employs TRBV12-3 or TRBV12-4 and TRBJ2-3; 7 bases are a match to TRBD1. V gave up 3 bases and J gave up 2 bases; unmatched junction bases: 5. The CDR3 is 15 amino acids.

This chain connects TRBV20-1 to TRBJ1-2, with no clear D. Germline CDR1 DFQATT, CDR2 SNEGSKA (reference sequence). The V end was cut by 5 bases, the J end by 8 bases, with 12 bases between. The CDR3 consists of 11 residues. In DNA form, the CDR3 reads TGCAGTGCTTCCCGGCGGGAGGGCTACACCTTC. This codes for CSASRREGYTF.

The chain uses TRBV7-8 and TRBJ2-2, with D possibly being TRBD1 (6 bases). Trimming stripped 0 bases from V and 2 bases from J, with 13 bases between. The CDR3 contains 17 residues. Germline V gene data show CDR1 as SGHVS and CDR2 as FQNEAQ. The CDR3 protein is CASSLATGFPNTGELFF. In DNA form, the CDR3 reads TGTGCCAGCAGCTTAGCCACAGGGTTTCCAAACACCGGGGAGCTGTTTTTT.

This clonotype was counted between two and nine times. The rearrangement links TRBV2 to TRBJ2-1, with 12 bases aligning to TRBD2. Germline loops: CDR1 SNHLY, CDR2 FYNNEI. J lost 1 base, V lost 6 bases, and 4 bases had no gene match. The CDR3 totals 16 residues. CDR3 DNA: TGTGCCAGCAGGGCTCTAGCGGGAGGGTCCTACAATGAGCAGTTCTTC. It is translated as CASRALAGGSYNEQFF.

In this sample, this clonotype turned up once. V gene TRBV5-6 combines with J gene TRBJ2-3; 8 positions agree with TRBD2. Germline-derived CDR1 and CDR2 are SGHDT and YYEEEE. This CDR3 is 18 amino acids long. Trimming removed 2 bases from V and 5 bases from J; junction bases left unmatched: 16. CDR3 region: CASSLFAGGGFGEDTQYF. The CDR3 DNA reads TGTGCCAGCAGCTTATTTGCGGGGGGAGGATTCGGGGAAGATACGCAGTATTTT.

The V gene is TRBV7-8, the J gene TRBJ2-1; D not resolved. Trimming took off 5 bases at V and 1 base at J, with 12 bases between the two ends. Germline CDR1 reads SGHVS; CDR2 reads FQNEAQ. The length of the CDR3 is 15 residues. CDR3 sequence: CASSHKPHSYNEQFF. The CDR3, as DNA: TGTGCCAGCAGCCACAAACCCCATTCCTACAATGAGCAGTTCTTC.

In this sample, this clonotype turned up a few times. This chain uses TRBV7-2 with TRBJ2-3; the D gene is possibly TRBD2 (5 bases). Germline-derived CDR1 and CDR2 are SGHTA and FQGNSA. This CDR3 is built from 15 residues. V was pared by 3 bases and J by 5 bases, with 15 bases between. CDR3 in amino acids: CASSFMAFGEDTQYF. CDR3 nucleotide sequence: TGTGCCAGCAGCTTTATGGCGTTCGGGGAAGATACGCAGTATTTT.

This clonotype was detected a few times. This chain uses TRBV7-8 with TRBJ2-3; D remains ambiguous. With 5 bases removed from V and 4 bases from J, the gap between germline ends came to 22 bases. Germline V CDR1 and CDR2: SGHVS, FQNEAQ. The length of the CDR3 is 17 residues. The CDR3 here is CASSLPGPTLYPDTQYF. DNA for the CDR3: TGTGCCAGCAGCCTCCCAGGACCCACCCTCTATCCAGATACGCAGTATTTT.

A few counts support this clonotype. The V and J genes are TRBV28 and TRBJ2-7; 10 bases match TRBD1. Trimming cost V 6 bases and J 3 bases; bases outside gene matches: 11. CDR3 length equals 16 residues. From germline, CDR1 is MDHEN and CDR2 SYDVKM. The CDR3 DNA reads TGTGCCAGCAGCAGCACCGGGACAGGGGTTTTCTACGAGCAGTACTTC. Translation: CASSSTGTGVFYEQYF.

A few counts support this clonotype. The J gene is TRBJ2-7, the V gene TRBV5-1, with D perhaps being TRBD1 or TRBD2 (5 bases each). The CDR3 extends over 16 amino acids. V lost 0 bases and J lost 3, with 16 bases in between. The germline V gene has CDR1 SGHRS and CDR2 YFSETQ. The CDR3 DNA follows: TGCGCCAGCAGCTTGGGGGCCCGGGACGGAAGCTACGAGCAGTACTTC. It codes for CASSLGARDGSYEQYF.

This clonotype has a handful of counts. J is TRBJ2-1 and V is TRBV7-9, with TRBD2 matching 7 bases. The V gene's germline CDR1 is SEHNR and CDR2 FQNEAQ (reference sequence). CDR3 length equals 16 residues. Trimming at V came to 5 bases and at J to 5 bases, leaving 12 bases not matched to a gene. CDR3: CASSGGAASGDNEQFF. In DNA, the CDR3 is TGTGCCAGCAGCGGCGGCGCGGCTAGCGGTGACAATGAGCAGTTCTTC.

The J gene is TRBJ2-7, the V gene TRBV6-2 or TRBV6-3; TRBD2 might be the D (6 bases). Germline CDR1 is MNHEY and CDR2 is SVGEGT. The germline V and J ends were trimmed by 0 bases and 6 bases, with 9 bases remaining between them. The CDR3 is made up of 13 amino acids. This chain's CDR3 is CASSYSGGVEQYF. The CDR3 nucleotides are TGTGCCAGCAGTTACTCAGGCGGGGTCGAGCAGTACTTC.

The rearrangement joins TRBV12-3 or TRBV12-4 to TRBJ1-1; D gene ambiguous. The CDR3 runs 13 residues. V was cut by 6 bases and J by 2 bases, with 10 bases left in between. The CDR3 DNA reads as TGTGCCAGCAGCTCACCCGTTAACACTGAAGCTTTCTTT. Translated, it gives CASSSPVNTEAFF.

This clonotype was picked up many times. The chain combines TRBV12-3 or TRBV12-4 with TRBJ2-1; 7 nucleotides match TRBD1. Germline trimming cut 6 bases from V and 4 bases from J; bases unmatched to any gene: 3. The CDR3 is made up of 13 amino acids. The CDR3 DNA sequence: TGTGCCAGCAGCGCACAGGGGTACAATGAGCAGTTCTTC. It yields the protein CASSAQGYNEQFF.

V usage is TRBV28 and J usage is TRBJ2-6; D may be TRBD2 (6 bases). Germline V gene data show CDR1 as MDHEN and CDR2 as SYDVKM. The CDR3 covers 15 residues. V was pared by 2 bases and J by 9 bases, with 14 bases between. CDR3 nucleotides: TGTGCCAGCAGTTTAGTGGGGGGTGGTGGCAACGTCCTGACTTTC. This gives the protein CASSLVGGGGNVLTF. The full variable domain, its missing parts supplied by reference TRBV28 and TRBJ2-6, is DVKVTQSSRYLVKRTGEKVFLECVQDMDHENMFWYRQDPGLGLRLIYFSYDVKMKEKGDIPEGYSVSREKKERFSLILESASTNQTSMYLCASSLVGGGGNVLTFGAGSRLTVL.

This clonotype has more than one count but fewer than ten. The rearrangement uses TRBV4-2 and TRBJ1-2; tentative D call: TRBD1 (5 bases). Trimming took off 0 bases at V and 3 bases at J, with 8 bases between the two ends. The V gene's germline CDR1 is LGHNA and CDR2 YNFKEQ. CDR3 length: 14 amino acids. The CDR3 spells CASSQDGGDYGYTF. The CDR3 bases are TGTGCCAGCAGCCAAGATGGGGGTGACTATGGCTACACCTTC.

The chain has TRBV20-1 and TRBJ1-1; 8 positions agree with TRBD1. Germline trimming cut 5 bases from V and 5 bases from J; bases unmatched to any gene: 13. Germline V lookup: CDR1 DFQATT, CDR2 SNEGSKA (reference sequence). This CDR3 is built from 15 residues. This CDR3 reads CSAPQVDRASTEAFF. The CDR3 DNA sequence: TGCAGTGCTCCACAGGTGGACAGGGCGTCGACTGAAGCTTTCTTT.

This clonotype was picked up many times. CDR3 protein: CSVRTGSYEQYF. In DNA, the CDR3 is TGCAGCGTTCGAACAGGCTCCTACGAGCAGTACTTC. The rearrangement joins TRBV29-1 to TRBJ2-7; D may be TRBD1 (5 bases). Germline V CDR1 and CDR2: SQVTM, ANQGSEA. The CDR3 totals 12 residues. Trimming shortened V by 5 bases and J by 0 bases, and 8 bases separated the two germline ends.

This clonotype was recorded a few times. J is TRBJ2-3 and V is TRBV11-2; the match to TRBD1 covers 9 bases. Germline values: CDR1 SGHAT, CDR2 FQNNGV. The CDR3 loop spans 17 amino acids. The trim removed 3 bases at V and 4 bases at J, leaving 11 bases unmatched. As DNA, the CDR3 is TGTGCCAGCAGCTTTACCGGGACAGGGATGGTGGCAGATACGCAGTATTTT. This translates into CASSFTGTGMVADTQYF.

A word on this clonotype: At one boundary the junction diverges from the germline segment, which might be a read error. The CDR3 region is CASSIRDSQTPYKEQFF. The DNA for the CDR3 is TGTGCCAGCAGCATCCGCGACAGTCAGACCCCCTACAAAGAGCAGTTCTTC. This chain uses TRBV7-9 with TRBJ2-1; D may be TRBD1 (5 bases). The CDR3 is made up of 17 amino acids. Germline V gene sequence: CDR1 SEHNR, CDR2 FQNEAQ (reference sequence).

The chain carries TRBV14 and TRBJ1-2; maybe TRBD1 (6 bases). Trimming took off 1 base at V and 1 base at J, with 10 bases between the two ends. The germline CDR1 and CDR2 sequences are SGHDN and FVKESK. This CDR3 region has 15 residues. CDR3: CASSQGRGLNYGYTF. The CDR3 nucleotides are TGTGCCAGCAGCCAAGGACGGGGGCTTAACTATGGCTACACCTTC.

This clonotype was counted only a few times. The CDR3 bases are TGCAGTGCACTCTGGACTAGCGGGAGCGCAGATACGCAGTATTTT. The encoded protein is CSALWTSGSADTQYF. The chain links TRBV20-1 to TRBJ2-3; 13 nucleotides match TRBD2. The germline gives CDR1 DFQATT, CDR2 SNEGSKA (reference sequence). V shed 6 bases and J 4 bases; nucleotides not matched to a gene: 7. This CDR3 has 15 residues.

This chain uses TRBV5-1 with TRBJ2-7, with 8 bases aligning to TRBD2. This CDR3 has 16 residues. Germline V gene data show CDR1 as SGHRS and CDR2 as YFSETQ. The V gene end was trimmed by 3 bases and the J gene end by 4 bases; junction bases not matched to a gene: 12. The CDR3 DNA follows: TGCGCCAGCAGCTCGGGACTGGAGAGCGGGGGATACGAGCAGTACTTC. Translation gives CASSSGLESGGYEQYF.

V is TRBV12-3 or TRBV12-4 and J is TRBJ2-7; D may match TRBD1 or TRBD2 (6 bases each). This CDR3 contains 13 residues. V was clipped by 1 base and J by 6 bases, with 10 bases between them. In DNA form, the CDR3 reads TGTGCCAGCAGTTTAGGGGGGGCACGCGAGCAGTACTTC. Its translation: CASSLGGAREQYF.

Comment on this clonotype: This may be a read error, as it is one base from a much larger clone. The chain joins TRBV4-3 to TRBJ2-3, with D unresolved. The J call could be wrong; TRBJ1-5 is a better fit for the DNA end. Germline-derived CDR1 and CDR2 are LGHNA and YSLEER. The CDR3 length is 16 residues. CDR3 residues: CASSQGPSGNTDTQHF. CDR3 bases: TGCGCCAGCAGCCAGGGTCCTAGCGGGAACACAGATACGCAGCATTTT.

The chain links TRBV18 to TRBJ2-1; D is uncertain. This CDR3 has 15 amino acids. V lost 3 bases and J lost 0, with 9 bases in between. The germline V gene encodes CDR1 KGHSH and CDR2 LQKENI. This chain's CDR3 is CASSPYAVSYNEQFF. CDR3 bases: TGTGCCAGCTCACCGTACGCTGTCTCCTACAATGAGCAGTTCTTC.

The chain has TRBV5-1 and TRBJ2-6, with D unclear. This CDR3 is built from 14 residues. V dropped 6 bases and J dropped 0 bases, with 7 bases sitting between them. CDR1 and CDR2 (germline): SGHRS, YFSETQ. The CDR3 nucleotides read TGCGCCAGCAACCCGGGCTCTGGGGCCAACGTCCTGACTTTC. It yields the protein CASNPGSGANVLTF.

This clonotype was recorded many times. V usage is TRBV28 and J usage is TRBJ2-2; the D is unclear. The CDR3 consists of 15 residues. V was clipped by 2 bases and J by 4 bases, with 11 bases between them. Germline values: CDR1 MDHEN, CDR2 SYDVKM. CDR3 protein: CASSLRRISTGELFF. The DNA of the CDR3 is TGTGCCAGCAGTTTACGGAGAATTAGCACCGGGGAGCTGTTTTTT.

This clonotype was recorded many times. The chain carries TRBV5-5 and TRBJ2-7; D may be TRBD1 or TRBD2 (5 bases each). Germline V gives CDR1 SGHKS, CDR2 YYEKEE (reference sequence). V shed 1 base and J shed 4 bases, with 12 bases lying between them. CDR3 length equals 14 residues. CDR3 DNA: TGTGCCAGCAGCTTGACCGGGGCAGAATACGAGCAGTACTTC. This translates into CASSLTGAEYEQYF.